This TCR beta chain was retrieved from a study of shared clonotypes between healthy human individuals. The sorted-subset replicate PCRs were given 200 ng DNA, which is tens of thousands of T cell genomes. Authors' processing steps: For the immunoSEQ data, sequences were junction-only without quality scores, so filtering differed. Repertoires were generated with immunoSEQ multiplex PCR, while TCRdb's copy carries only in-frame clones and drops some. V and J calls and clone size are as listed in that table; D and trimming were resolved from the DNA. This table holds a few hundred thousand clones, less than 85% found once. The CDR3 is 15 amino acids. CDR1 is SGHRS, CDR2 YFSETQ, per germline. V was shortened by 0 bases and J by 0 bases, with 7 bases between the two germline ends.

Sequencing input: memory CD4+ T cells sorted from blood. Subset reported: CD45RA-negative fraction. This clonotype was sampled from a man younger than 40 in good health. The V call is TRBV5-1, the J call TRBJ2-1; no reliable D call. The CDR3 spells CASSLALSSYNEQFF. In DNA form, the CDR3 reads TGCGCCAGCAGCTTGGCTCTCAGCTCCTACAATGAGCAGTTCTTC. Based on the CDR3 plus reference TRBV5-1 and TRBJ2-1, the full variable domain is KAGVTQTPRYLIKTRGQQVTLSCSPISGHRSVSWYQQTPGQGLQFLFEYFSETQRNKGNFPGRFSGRQFSNSRSEMNVSTLELGDSALYLCASSLALSSYNEQFFGPGTRLTVL.